Detailed here is one T cell receptor (beta chain). This clone was observed at least ten times. Its antigen remains unidentified. Qualities for individual bases were not recorded, and no much larger clone is one base off. V is reduced by 5 bases and J by 9 bases, leaving a spacing of 15 bases between them. From the cysteine through the phenylalanine, the CDR3 covers 13 amino acids. Only CDR3 DNA is held: 39 bases, read in frame from base 1. The germline V gene gives CDR1 as SGHTA and CDR2 as FQGNSA. These data originate in a study of identifying expanded T cells in peripheral blood (dated by TCRdb to between 2017 and 2020). Study-level background: Technical replicates were generated by sequencing separate aliquots of the same genomic DNA pool, and four replicates were compared pairwise.

During the collection period, no infections or other immune events were recorded for the healthy donors. Healthy-donor blood repertoires served as a training cohort to calibrate time-dependent variance in a beta-binomial model of T-cell clone differential abundance. The training cohort included around 10 healthy donors, of whom 3 were female and 7 were male. On average the donors were around 39 years old, and their ages spanned about 29 to 65 years. Obtained from a commercial supplier, whole blood was collected from each healthy donor at three time points set about 2 weeks apart. For immunosequencing, genomic DNA was extracted from unsorted whole blood. Results and caveats for the whole study, not just this receptor: The binomial model flagged approximately 1.2 differentially abundant clones between technical replicates, compared with about 15 over two weeks and 19 over roughly 4 weeks. For all healthy donors, the variance in clone template counts between roughly 2-week samples rose significantly as total template count increased. It was expected by the authors that biological variance in healthy repertoires might increase further over much longer intervals, such as months to years. Across all healthy-donor time intervals, the beta-binomial model significantly lowered both the number of clones called differentially abundant and the false-positive rate.

TCRbeta CDR3 regions were profiled with the immunoSEQ Assay using bias-controlled multiplex PCR amplification of genomic DNA. The authors' analysis ran thus. The absolute abundance of each unique TCRbeta CDR3 region was quantified after sequences were collapsed and filtered. Differential abundance was tested with two models: a binomial (Fisher-equivalent) model and a beta-binomial model that adds time-dependent variance fitted from healthy donors. Any clone with fewer than 5 combined templates was excluded, and a clone was called differentially abundant if its Benjamini-Hochberg FDR was below 0.01. Using the form v = (b*log(k)+a)^2, the beta-binomial variance was modeled as a function of the total template count across the two samples. TCRdb holds this immuneACCESS table with in-frame rearrangements only. Some clones are missing; in checked studies, unresolved V genes explain under half, and the rest has no known cause. Clone size and V and J calls were adopted from that table, with D and trimming inferred from the DNA. Across this sample there are over 85,000 clones, with around 89% seen only once. The top ten clonotypes cover roughly 15% of the sample.

Sequenced input: blood. The sequence links TRBV7-2 to TRBJ2-3; tentative D gene TRBD2, with 6 bases matching. This sequence originates from a person aged 18 to 75 in good health. This receptor has the CDR3 CASSLETSRTQYF. The DNA reads TGTGCCAGCAGCCTAGAGACTAGTCGAACGCAGTATTTT.